A single sample is the source of the 10 T cell receptor beta chains below, sequenced in a study of cytomegalovirus exposure and HLA in healthy donors (dated by TCRdb to between 2016 and 2019). Library construction relied on the immunoSEQ multiplex PCR assay. For the multiplex PCR, a mixture combining 60 forward primers for TCR Vbeta segments and 13 reverse primers for TCR Jbeta segments was used. TCRdb took over this immuneACCESS table, retaining in-frame rearrangements with V and J assigned. Such tables are incomplete; in checked studies, under half of the missing clones stem from an unresolved V gene, and the remainder is unexplained. The sample yields about 120,000 clones; 9% to 10% were counted once. The ten largest account for less than 4% of the sample. The sequenced sample was PBMCs. These receptors were taken from a man aged 30 to 45 in good health and CMV-seronegative.

This clone was found a few times. The chain recombines TRBV12-5 with TRBJ2-1; 7 bases match TRBD1. The CDR3 has 14 residues. Germline V gives CDR1 LGHNT, CDR2 FRNRAP. V lost 1 base, J lost 4 bases, and 1 base stayed unmatched. CDR3 loop: CASGLDRGYNEQFF. The CDR3 bases are TGTGCTAGTGGTTTGGACAGGGGATACAATGAGCAGTTCTTC.

Only a few counts were recorded for this clone. The chain employs TRBV5-4 and TRBJ2-7, with D possibly being TRBD1 (6 bases). The CDR3 covers 14 residues. Looked up from germline, CDR1 is SGHNT and CDR2 is YYREEE (reference sequence). V dropped 4 bases and J dropped 2 bases, with 13 bases sitting between them. CDR3 DNA: TGTGCCAGCAGCCCGCAGGGGCAGCCCTACGAGCAGTACTTC. As protein: CASSPQGQPYEQYF.

J is TRBJ2-7 and V is TRBV7-9; perhaps TRBD1 as D (6 bases). Deletions cut 1 base from V and 2 bases from J, with 9 bases between. This CDR3 has 14 residues. The germline V gene encodes CDR1 SEHNR and CDR2 FQNEAQ (reference sequence). This chain's CDR3 is CASSLETGTYEQYF. The CDR3, as DNA: TGTGCCAGCAGCTTAGAGACAGGCACCTACGAGCAGTACTTC.

The chain couples TRBV7-3 to TRBJ2-5; TRBD2 aligns across 8 bases. CDR3 size: 13 residues. V was pared by 5 bases and J by 13 bases, with 12 bases of the junction left unmatched. Germline loops: CDR1 SGHTA, CDR2 FQGTGA. In DNA, the CDR3 is TGTGCCAGCAGCGTAATGCGGGGGGATTCGGTGTACTTC. Translating it yields CASSVMRGDSVYF.

The genes are TRBV11-2 and TRBJ1-1; 8 nucleotides match TRBD1. This CDR3 has 16 amino acids. Germline V CDR1 and CDR2: SGHAT, FQNNGV. V gave up 4 bases and J gave up 4 bases; unmatched junction bases: 11. Written as DNA, the CDR3 is TGTGCCAGCAGCTCAAGGAGCGGACAGGGTAGCACTGAAGCTTTCTTT. Encoded protein: CASSSRSGQGSTEAFF.

This clone was observed a few times. The CDR3 coding sequence is TGTGCCTGGAGCGGACAGGTCCAAGAGACCCAGTACTTC. This translates into CAWSGQVQETQYF. V is TRBV30 and J is TRBJ2-5, with 7 bases lining up with TRBD1. This CDR3 spans 13 amino acids. Germline lookup yields CDR1 GTSNPN and CDR2 SVGIG (reference sequence). V was clipped by 3 bases and J by 1 base; unmatched bases: 2.

This clone occurred a few times. The chain links TRBV6-1 to TRBJ1-2, with TRBD1 as a possible D gene (5 bases). The CDR3 totals 15 residues. V was clipped by 10 bases and J by 2 bases, with 20 bases between them. Germline V gives CDR1 MNHNS, CDR2 SASEGT. DNA for the CDR3: TGTGCCACCAAGCTAAATAATGGGGCGAACTATGGCTACACCTTC. Protein product: CATKLNNGANYGYTF.

The chain joins TRBV27 to TRBJ2-5; TRBD2 aligns across 7 bases. This CDR3 spans 14 amino acids. V lost 2 bases to trimming and J lost 6 bases; unmatched junction nucleotides: 6. Per the germline V gene, CDR1 is MNHEY and CDR2 is SMNVEV (reference sequence). The CDR3 nucleotides are TGTGCCAGCAGTTTAGCGGGACTATCACAGACCCAGTACTTC. This sequence encodes CASSLAGLSQTQYF.

The V and J genes are TRBV6-7 and TRBJ2-1, with D unresolved. TRBV6-7 is known as an ORF, though its function is uncertain. Trimming removed 0 bases from V and 3 bases from J, with 12 bases in between. CDR3 size: 16 residues. For the CDR3, the DNA is TGTGCCAGCAGTTACTCGACGGTGCGGAGCTACAATGAGCAGTTCTTC. As protein: CASSYSTVRSYNEQFF.

V and J are TRBV7-9 and TRBJ1-4; 9 bases match TRBD1. The length of the CDR3 is 16 residues. Per the germline V gene, CDR1 is SEHNR and CDR2 is FQNEAQ (reference sequence). With V trimmed by 4 bases and J by 8 bases, 11 bases remained unmatched. For the CDR3, the DNA is TGTGCCAGCAGCTACGACAGGGGGAAAGGAAGCGAAAAACTGTTTTTT. The encoded protein is CASSYDRGKGSEKLFF.